This TCR beta chain was found in a study of blood T cell repertoires in COVID-19 (dated by TCRdb to about 2020). Describing the broader study: Samples covering the acute and convalescent phases of COVID-19 were provided by collaborators in the United States, Italy and Spain. The material from the prospective study consisted of cDNA or gDNA derived from T cells, B-cell-depleted T cells, or PBMCs. Subjects who had been exposed to COVID-19, were actively infected with it, or had recovered from it provided the deeply sampled blood TCRbeta repertoires that made up the dataset. A freely available public database, intended as a resource for researchers studying the immune response to SARS-CoV-2, is where the repertoires were released. The samples were drawn from the first 160 participants of the ongoing ImmuneRACE study and from more than 1,000 subjects provided by 6 global collaborators. Where available, HLA class I and class II types were taken from metadata supplied by the sample provider and were not determined by assay-based typing. The sample metadata nearly always contained a de-identified subject ID, COVID-19 status, age in years and sex.

Study-wide conclusions, independent of this receptor: The quantity of clinical and demographic metadata differed by source and by participant and was supplied without curation.

As for this clone: Its antigen is currently not known. There are no base qualities to consult, and no much larger clone falls within one base.

TCRbeta CDR3 regions were amplified from genomic DNA by means of the immunoSEQ Assay, a bias-controlled multiplex PCR. Processing in the source paper ran as follows. Within the assay, amplification of reference gene primers was used to estimate how many nucleated cells each sample contained. To quantify the absolute abundance of each unique TCRbeta CDR3 rearrangement, sequence reads were collapsed and filtered. For each sample, productive Simpson clonality was calculated by taking the square root of Simpson's diversity index across productive rearrangements. This is the immuneACCESS table as TCRdb keeps it, with only in-frame sequences that have V and J called. A part of the clones is gone; compared with another copy, unresolved V genes explain less than half, and the rest is unexplained. The V and J calls and clone size were taken over from that table, and D and trimming were inferred from the DNA. The table for this sample lists approximately 200,000 clones; about 88% of them were counted only once. The leading ten clones occupy under 2% of the sample.

The CDR3 holds 14 amino acids from the cysteine to the phenylalanine. The sequence is cut down to CDR3 DNA, 42 bases in frame from base 1. CDR1 and CDR2 are drawn from the germline V gene: MNHEY, SVGAGI. Trimming takes 5 bases from V and 1 base from J, and the germline ends sit 11 bases apart. Collaborating institutions collected whole blood in K2EDTA tubes following their own protocols. For TCRbeta analysis, collaborator samples were shipped as frozen whole blood, as isolated PBMCs, or as DNA extracted from either sample type. The source of this sequence is a man aged 70-80 years with acute or convalescent COVID-19. The specimen sequenced was peripheral blood. The sequence joins TRBV6-5 to TRBJ1-1; the best D guess is TRBD1, with 6 bases matching. The nucleotides are TGTGCCAGCAGTACGGGACAAACGAACACTGAAGCTTTCTTT. Translated, it gives CASSTGQTNTEAFF.